This paragraph reports one T cell receptor delta chain. Its antigen is as yet unknown. Given a far larger clone just one base away, this is likely a sequencing read error. The entry originates in a study of DNA immune sequencing with unique molecular identifiers. In the study overall: γδ T cells were magnetically enriched from buffy coats; genomic DNA was sequenced. About 110 ng enriched γδ T-cell DNA was sequenced versus 0.85 to 1 ug non-enriched DNA. Study results and limitations: In several healthy donors, top 5 TRD clonotypes exceeded half of productive molecules.

Looked up from germline, CDR1 is TSWWSYY and CDR2 is QGS. V shed 5 bases and J shed 2 bases, with 33 bases lying between them. CDR3 length equals 21 residues. All 8 TRDV and 4 TRDJ genes were targeted in 32-plex amplification of genomic DNA. Adapter PCR followed 3 to 4 barcoding PCR cycles that attached a 12-nucleotide UMI. TCRdb called clones from the multiplex PCR reads again using CATT. Of several hundred delta-chain clones listed, approximately 12% are singletons. This clonotype originated in a human donor in good health. The chain uses TRDV1 and TRDJ1; possibly TRDD3 for D (6 bases). Sequenced material: gamma-delta T cells from PBMCs. DNA for the CDR3: TGTGCTCTTGGGATGCTACGTCCCTGGGCCTCAAGCTGGGGTCTAACCGATAAACTCATCTTT. Protein: CALGMLRPWASSWGLTDKLIF.